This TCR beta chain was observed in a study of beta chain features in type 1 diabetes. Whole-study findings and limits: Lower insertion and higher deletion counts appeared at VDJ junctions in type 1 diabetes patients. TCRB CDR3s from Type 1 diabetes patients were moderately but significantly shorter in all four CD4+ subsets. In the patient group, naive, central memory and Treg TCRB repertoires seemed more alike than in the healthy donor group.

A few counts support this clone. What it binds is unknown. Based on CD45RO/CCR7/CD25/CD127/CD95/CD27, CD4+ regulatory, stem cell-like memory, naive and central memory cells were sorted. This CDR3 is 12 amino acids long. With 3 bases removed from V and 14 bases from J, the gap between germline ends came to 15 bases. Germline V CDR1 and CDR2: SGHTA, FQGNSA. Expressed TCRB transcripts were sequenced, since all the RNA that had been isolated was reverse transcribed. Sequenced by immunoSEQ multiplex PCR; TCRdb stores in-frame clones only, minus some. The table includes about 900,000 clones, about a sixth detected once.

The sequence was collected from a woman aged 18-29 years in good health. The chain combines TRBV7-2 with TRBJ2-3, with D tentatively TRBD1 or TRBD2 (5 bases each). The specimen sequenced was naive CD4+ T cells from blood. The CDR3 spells CASSLGTHERYF. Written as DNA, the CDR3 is TGTGCCAGCAGCTTGGGGACGCACGAGCGGTATTTT.